Sequencing of this TCR beta chain was carried out in a study of human T cells and chemical hapten exposure. This clonotype was picked up many times. Unique molecular identifiers were linked by the library to individual cDNA molecules. In the original workflow: Counts of TCRs in each sample centred on a median of around 96,000 and extended from around 24,000 to 710,000. MiXCR, applied by TCRdb to the RACE reads, yields one record per CDR3 protein. These V and J calls rely on TCRdb rather than the paper's analysis. The sample holds just under 350,000 distinct CDR3 sequences, 5.5% to 8% seen once. The time point is: patch test 1, 2 weeks after DPC sensitization. Treatment defined: therapeutic diphenylcyclopropenone sensitization with weekly scalp DPC. The study extracted total RNA from unfractionated whole blood. This TCR was recovered from a woman between 18 and 29 years old with alopecia areata. Some clones in this sample may be carry-over from other donors' samples. The sample here was whole blood, taken in connection with sensitization to the hapten diphenylcyclopropenone (DPC).

Written as DNA, the CDR3 is TGTGCCAGCAGTGACCCCCCGACAGGGGATGATTCTGGGGCCAACGTCCTGACTTTC. Residues: CASSDPPTGDDSGANVLTF. V is TRBV6-4 and J is TRBJ2-6, with TRBD1 identical over 8 bases. There are 19 residues in the CDR3. In germline, CDR1 is MRHNA, CDR2 SNTAGT. The trim removed 2 bases at V and 1 base at J, leaving 10 bases unmatched.